This T cell receptor (beta chain) was sequenced in a study of graft-versus-host responses after intestinal transplantation (dated by TCRdb to about 2021). Regarding the complete study: Recipients received multivisceral, liver-intestinal, or isolated intestinal transplants. Samples from a few later patients were sequenced in-house on an Illumina MiSeq with MiXCR processing rather than by the commercial service. Alloreactive clones were identified by sequencing pre-transplant mixed lymphocyte reaction products and comparing them with unstimulated pre-transplant donor and recipient T cells. The cohort enrolled 20 to 30 intestinal transplant recipients, one of whom was a retransplant, and a few patients without pretransplant specimens were excluded. A peak of at least 4% donor T cells among recipient peripheral blood mononuclear cells was the definition used for donor T cell macrochimerism. Anti-thymocyte globulin induction was given to all recipients, followed by maintenance tacrolimus and steroids for around three years. Graft-versus-host and host-versus-graft alloreactive T cell clones were tracked in the graft, circulation and bone marrow after intestinal transplantation using bulk TCR-beta CDR3 sequencing. The paper as a whole reports these results and caveats: Early after transplant, declines in HvG clones were associated with peak levels of circulating GvH clones. In patients with donor T cell macrochimerism, the allografts had high GvH to HvG T cell clonal ratios. The conclusions were limited by the relatively low number and heterogeneity of the intestinal transplant patients. GvH clones turned up in recipient bone marrow, with some appearing earlier in ileal mucosa or blood, a pattern consistent with an intestinal mucosal origin.

The sample's time point label, in plain terms: cells obtained before transplantation from donor or recipient. CD3+CD4+ and CD3+CD8+ populations were FACS-sorted from unstimulated pre-transplant donor and recipient cells taken from spleen or lymph nodes. This clone was seen once. It lacks a known antigen. Per-base qualities were not stored, and no clone one base away is much larger. Based on the germline V gene (reference sequence), the CDR1 and CDR2 sequences are LNHDA and SQIVND. From cysteine to phenylalanine, the CDR3 is 12 amino acids long. The retained sequence is limited to the CDR3, 36 bases, with the frame set at the first base. V drops 3 bases and J drops 7 bases, leaving 6 bases in between. Library construction relied on the immunoSEQ multiplex PCR assay. In most patients, genomic DNA was isolated using the Qiagen DNeasy Blood and Tissue Kit and sent frozen to Adaptive Biotechnologies for TCR sequencing. For most patients, genomic DNA was subjected to high-throughput TCR-beta CDR3 sequencing by Adaptive Biotechnologies. In the paper's pipeline: TCR sequencing data were retrieved from Adaptive's ImmunoSEQ software for about 17 patients, whereas three other patients were processed with MiXCR and VDJtools. To correct CD4 versus CD8 sorting errors, any sequence found in both subsets at a frequency ratio below 5:1 was removed. Because the origin of CDR3 nucleotide sequences shared between donor and recipient could not be assigned, those sequences were removed. To count as alloreactive, a clone needed at least 2-fold expansion over unstimulated cells and a minimum CFSE-low frequency of 0.002% (template counts) or 0.001% (read counts). Clones detected in sequenced pre-transplant spleen, lymph node, or MLR CFSE-low populations of the donor or recipient were defined as mappable. The cumulative frequency of alloreactive clones was calculated as a percentage of all sequences, weighted by copy number. In TCRdb, the immuneACCESS table is reduced to in-frame sequences with V and J assigned. These tables do not hold every clone; where another copy was compared, an unresolved V gene accounts for under half, and the others remain unexplained. That table is the source of V, J and clone size, and D and trimming were worked out from the DNA. This sample gives more than 65,000 clones in total; roughly 88% of them show up just once. The ten biggest clones cover about 1.3% of the sample.

The sequencing here drew on unstimulated CD8+ T cells sorted from spleen or lymph node cells, taken before intestinal transplant. The chain links TRBV19 with TRBJ2-2; the D gene is unclear. This TCR derives from a human donor who received an intestinal transplant. The CDR3 protein: CASSMRIGELFF. The DNA sequence is TGTGCCAGTAGTATGAGGATCGGGGAGCTGTTTTTT.